The 26 T cell receptor beta chains below were found in one sample sequenced in a study of blood T cells in healthy people across ages. A J-beta primer mix and a sample-barcoded 5' primer were used in a second PCR of roughly 6 to 11 cycles. A single record per CDR3 protein comes from TCRdb applying MiXCR to the 5' RACE reads. The repertoire includes approximately 1.5 million distinct CDR3 sequences, under 55% of them detected once, and about 4.1% sits in the top ten. Source material: blood. The receptor set was obtained from a woman aged 18-29 years in good health.

This chain uses TRBV7-9 with TRBJ1-2; 8 positions match TRBD1. The CDR3 is 15 residues long. Germline loops: CDR1 SEHNR, CDR2 FQNEAQ (reference sequence). With 4 bases clipped from V and 5 bases from J, the junction kept 9 bases outside the gene matches. The CDR3: CASSSSRTGPYGYTF. CDR3 DNA: TGTGCCAGCAGCTCAAGCAGGACAGGGCCTTATGGCTACACCTTC.

Many counts were recorded for this clonotype. The chain combines TRBV29-1 with TRBJ1-4; D perhaps matches TRBD1 (5 bases). Germline values: CDR1 SQVTM, CDR2 ANQGSEA. The CDR3 totals 12 residues. Trimming cost V 4 bases and J 7 bases, with 10 bases left between them. In DNA form, the CDR3 reads TGCAGCGTTGTTCAGGGTGGTGAAAAACTGTTTTTT. This sequence encodes CSVVQGGEKLFF.

The chain carries TRBV20-1 and TRBJ2-5; the match to TRBD1 covers 9 bases. Germline CDR1 is DFQATT and CDR2 is SNEGSKA (reference sequence). The CDR3 loop spans 15 amino acids. The V segment lost 6 bases and the J segment 1 base; nucleotides outside the gene matches: 9. The CDR3 DNA is TGCAGTGCCAAGGGACAGGGCGATGGCCAAGAGACCCAGTACTTC. Its translation: CSAKGQGDGQETQYF.

The chain recombines TRBV25-1 with TRBJ2-1; no reliable D call. Germline CDR1 reads MGHDK; CDR2 reads SYGVNS. The CDR3 consists of 13 residues. The V end was cut by 2 bases, the J end by 10 bases, with 12 bases between. The CDR3 sequence: CASSESNEKEQFF. The CDR3 bases are TGTGCCAGCAGTGAAAGTAACGAGAAGGAGCAGTTCTTC.

CDR3 sequence: CASSLEIGRRTGELFF. Here the CDR3 DNA reads TGTGCCAGCAGCTTAGAGATAGGGCGCCGTACCGGGGAGCTGTTTTTT. The J gene is TRBJ2-2, the V gene TRBV11-2; D is uncertain. Germline V lookup: CDR1 SGHAT, CDR2 FQNNGV. The CDR3 is 16 amino acids. Trimming removed 0 bases from V and 5 bases from J, with 13 bases in between.

This clonotype turned up a few times. In nucleotides, the CDR3 is TGTGCCAGCAGCTTTGCAGGGGGGCAGCCCCAGCATTTT. Its translation is CASSFAGGQPQHF. This chain connects TRBV7-2 to TRBJ1-5; 7 nucleotides agree with TRBD1. This CDR3 is 13 amino acids long. Germline V lookup: CDR1 SGHTA, CDR2 FQGNSA. With 3 bases clipped from V and 7 bases from J, the junction kept 3 bases outside the gene matches.

This clonotype was seen only a few times. One end of the junction does not line up with germline, which may come from a read error. The J gene is TRBJ2-1, the V gene TRBV12-3 or TRBV12-4, with 9 bases identical to TRBD2. This CDR3 has 15 amino acids. CDR3 loop: CASSFGIAGANEQFF. The CDR3 bases are TGTGCCAGTAGTTTCGGGATAGCGGGGGCTAATGAGCAGTTCTTC.

The rearrangement uses TRBV12-3 or TRBV12-4 and TRBJ2-7; D unresolved. CDR3 size: 16 residues. The ends were cut back, 6 bases at V and 0 bases at J, with 18 bases in the middle. The CDR3 DNA sequence: TGTGCCAGCAGCCTGGGTCCCACTCGCTACTCCTACGAGCAGTACTTC. It translates to CASSLGPTRYSYEQYF.

This chain uses TRBV14 with TRBJ1-5, with 8 bases aligning to TRBD1. V shed 6 bases, J shed 6 bases, and the junction held 22 bases outside the gene matches. The CDR3 runs 19 residues. In germline, CDR1 is SGHDN, CDR2 FVKESK. Written as DNA, the CDR3 is TGTGCCAGCAGTCAACCGGCGGACAGGGAAAGTCTTCGGACTCAGCCCCAGCATTTT. Translating gives CASSQPADRESLRTQPQHF.

Turning to this clonotype: A much bigger clone sits one base away, suggesting this may be a read error. The genes are TRBV7-2 and TRBJ1-2; D not resolved. The CDR3 consists of 13 residues. Looked up from germline, CDR1 is SGHTA and CDR2 is FQGNSA. The DNA of the CDR3 is TGTGCCAGCAGCGGGCGAGTCGGGAATGGCTGCACCTTC. It yields the protein CASSGRVGNGCTF. Supplemented by reference TRBV7-2 and TRBJ1-2, the full variable domain reads GAGVSQSPSNKVTEKGKDVELRCDPISGHTALYWYRQSLGQGLEFLIYFQGNSAPDKSGLPSDRFSAERTGGSVSTLTIQRTQQEDSAVYLCASSGRVGNGCTFGSGTRLTVV.

This clonotype was detected once. V usage is TRBV20-1 and J usage is TRBJ2-1; D assignment may be TRBD1 or TRBD2 (5 bases each). Germline values: CDR1 DFQATT, CDR2 SNEGSKA (reference sequence). Trimming took off 4 bases at V and 8 bases at J, with 18 bases between the two ends. The CDR3 sequence is 14 residues long. CDR3 sequence reads: CSAIRDGRFDEQFF. CDR3 DNA: TGCAGTGCTATCCGGGACGGCCGGTTTGATGAGCAGTTCTTC.

This clonotype was recorded a few times. J is TRBJ2-7 and V is TRBV14; 7 nucleotides line up with TRBD1. Looked up from germline, CDR1 is SGHDN and CDR2 is FVKESK. With V trimmed by 3 bases and J by 2 bases, 4 bases remained unmatched. The CDR3 extends over 14 amino acids. The CDR3 coding sequence is TGTGCCAGCAGCCAGGGGGACAGACCCTACGAGCAGTACTTC. Translation gives CASSQGDRPYEQYF. Based on the CDR3 plus reference TRBV14 and TRBJ2-7, the full variable domain is EAGVTQFPSHSVIEKGQTVTLRCDPISGHDNLYWYRRVMGKEIKFLLHFVKESKQDESGMPNNRFLAERTGGTYSTLKVQPAELEDSGVYFCASSQGDRPYEQYFGPGTRLTVT.

The chain carries TRBV4-3 and TRBJ1-2; TRBD1 aligns across 7 bases. The CDR3 has 16 amino acids. Germline V gene lookup returns CDR1 LGHNA and CDR2 YSLEER. V lost 1 base, J lost 5 bases, and 10 bases stayed unmatched. The CDR3 DNA reads as TGCGCCAGCAGCCAAGCCTCGGACAGGATCTCTTATGGCTACACCTTC. Residues: CASSQASDRISYGYTF.

This clonotype was seen a few times. The chain employs TRBV21-1 and TRBJ1-5; the table's D call, TRBD1, has no DNA check behind it. TRBV21-1 is assigned pseudogene status. CDR3 length: 16 amino acids. Here the CDR3 DNA reads TGTGCCAGCAGCAAAAAGGACAGGAGTAGCAATCAGCCCCAGCATTTT. Amino acids: CASSKKDRSSNQPQHF.

A few counts support this clonotype. The genes are TRBV4-3 and TRBJ2-1, with 7 positions matching TRBD1. The length of the CDR3 is 18 residues. The germline gives CDR1 LGHNA, CDR2 YSLEER. After removal of 6 bases from V and 0 bases from J, the junction contained 14 bases not matched to a gene. CDR3 bases: TGCGCCAGCAGGTACACAACAGACAGGGAAAGCTCCTACAATGAGCAGTTCTTC. Translating it yields CASRYTTDRESSYNEQFF.

This clonotype was observed a handful of times. The chain recombines TRBV20-1 with TRBJ1-5, with D unresolved. Germline CDR1 reads DFQATT; CDR2 reads SNEGSKA (reference sequence). V was clipped by 3 bases and J by 6 bases, with 12 bases between them. The CDR3 length is 13 residues. CDR3 protein: CSASPRAAQPQHF. CDR3 nucleotide sequence: TGCAGTGCTAGTCCAAGAGCGGCTCAGCCCCAGCATTTT.

The rearrangement uses TRBV28 and TRBJ2-1, with D perhaps TRBD2 (6 bases). Germline CDR1 reads MDHEN; CDR2 reads SYDVKM. The CDR3 contains 16 residues. V was pared by 5 bases and J by 0 bases, with 14 bases between. This CDR3 is CASSAYSGGSYNEQFF. The CDR3 nucleotides read TGTGCCAGCAGTGCCTATAGCGGAGGCTCCTACAATGAGCAGTTCTTC. The full variable domain, completed using reference TRBV28 and TRBJ2-1, is DVKVTQSSRYLVKRTGEKVFLECVQDMDHENMFWYRQDPGLGLRLIYFSYDVKMKEKGDIPEGYSVSREKKERFSLILESASTNQTSMYLCASSAYSGGSYNEQFFGPGTRLTVL.

This clonotype was detected a few times. The V call is TRBV10-3, the J call TRBJ2-7; 8 bases are a match to TRBD2. Germline-derived CDR1 and CDR2 are ENHRY and SYGVKD. Trimming removed 6 bases from V and 0 bases from J; junction bases left unmatched: 1. The CDR3 totals 13 residues. CDR3 DNA sequence: TGTGCCATCAGGGGGACTAGCTCCTACGAGCAGTACTTC. As protein: CAIRGTSSYEQYF.

The rearrangement links TRBV6-5 to TRBJ2-2; 8 bases line up with TRBD2. The V gene end was trimmed by 3 bases and the J gene end by 2 bases; junction bases not matched to a gene: 8. From germline, CDR1 is MNHEY and CDR2 SVGAGI. The CDR3 covers 17 residues. CDR3 amino acids: CASSYGRGALNTGELFF. The CDR3 DNA reads as TGTGCCAGCAGTTATGGGCGGGGGGCTCTAAACACCGGGGAGCTGTTTTTT.

Turning to this clonotype: The junction and the germline gene differ at one end; a read error may be behind it. V and J are TRBV11-2 and TRBJ2-4; perhaps TRBD1 as D (6 bases). The J call is in doubt because the DNA end fits TRBJ2-7 better. CDR1 and CDR2 (germline): SGHAT, FQNNGV. This CDR3 spans 15 amino acids. Here the CDR3 DNA reads TGTGCCGGCAGCTTAGTTGTCGGGACATACTACGAGCAGTACTTC. Protein product: CAGSLVVGTYYEQYF.

The rearrangement joins TRBV9 to TRBJ1-2; TRBD1 agrees at 7 bases. CDR1 SGDLS and CDR2 YYNGEE come from the germline V gene. V shed 4 bases, J shed 7 bases, and the junction held 7 bases outside the gene matches. CDR3 length: 13 amino acids. In nucleotides, the CDR3 is TGTGCCAGCAGCCAAGGACAGGAGGCTGGCTACACCTTC. Protein: CASSQGQEAGYTF.

The V call is TRBV2, the J call TRBJ1-2, with D unclear. V was trimmed by 6 bases and J by 0 bases, leaving 11 bases between them. Looked up from germline, CDR1 is SNHLY and CDR2 is FYNNEI. This CDR3 is 14 amino acids long. In DNA form, the CDR3 reads TGTGCCAGCAGGGTCCAGCTAGCTAACTATGGCTACACCTTC. This sequence encodes CASRVQLANYGYTF.

This chain joins TRBV9 and TRBJ2-5; a weak D match, TRBD2 (6 bases). CDR3 length equals 15 residues. The V gene lost 4 bases and the J gene lost 4 bases, with 17 bases spanning the gap. In germline, CDR1 is SGDLS, CDR2 YYNGEE. The CDR3 here is CASSPFPGGGETQYF. CDR3 sequence (DNA): TGTGCCAGCAGCCCCTTCCCCGGGGGTGGAGAGACCCAGTACTTC.

This clonotype appeared a single time. The chain combines TRBV30 with TRBJ2-5, with 13 bases aligning to TRBD2. Germline assignment: CDR1 GTSNPN and CDR2 SVGIG (reference sequence). The CDR3 covers 14 residues. V was clipped by 0 bases and J by 11 bases; unmatched bases: 6. This CDR3 is CAWSVGLAGYEQYF. CDR3 bases: TGTGCCTGGAGTGTGGGACTAGCGGGGTATGAGCAGTACTTC.

J is TRBJ2-5 and V is TRBV28, with D perhaps TRBD1 (6 bases). The end of the DNA fits TRBJ2-7 better, so the J call may be wrong. CDR1 is MDHEN and CDR2 is SYDVKM in the germline V gene. This CDR3 has 15 amino acids. The CDR3 protein is CASSSTDRRLYEQYF. The DNA for the CDR3 is TGTGCCAGCAGCTCTACGGACAGAAGACTATACGAGCAGTACTTC.

This clonotype was seen only a few times. This sequence joins TRBV7-2 and TRBJ2-7, with 11 bases identical to TRBD2. The V gene end was trimmed by 5 bases and the J gene end by 4 bases; junction bases not matched to a gene: 7. Germline CDR1 and CDR2: SGHTA and FQGNSA. CDR3 length equals 15 residues. The CDR3 DNA follows: TGTGCCAGCAGCGCCCCCACTAGCGGGGGATACGAGCAGTACTTC. Its protein is CASSAPTSGGYEQYF.